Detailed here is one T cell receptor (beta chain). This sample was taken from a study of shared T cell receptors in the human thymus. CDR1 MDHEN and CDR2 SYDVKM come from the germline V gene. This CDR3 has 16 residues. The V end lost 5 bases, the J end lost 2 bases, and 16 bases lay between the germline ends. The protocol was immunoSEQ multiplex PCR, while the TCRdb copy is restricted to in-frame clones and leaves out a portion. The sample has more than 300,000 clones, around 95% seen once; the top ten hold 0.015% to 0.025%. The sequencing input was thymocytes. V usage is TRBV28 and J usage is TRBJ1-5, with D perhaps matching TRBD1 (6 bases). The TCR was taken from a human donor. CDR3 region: CASSIKGGAGNQPQHF. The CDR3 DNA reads TGTGCCAGCAGTATTAAAGGGGGGGCGGGCAATCAGCCCCAGCATTTT.